This is a list of T cell receptor beta chains from one sample in a study of T-cell memory formation after mild COVID-19. One entry per CDR3 protein results from TCRdb running MiXCR on the 5' RACE reads. The repertoire has 120,000 or so distinct CDR3 sequences, approximately 17% of them found once; the top ten carry approximately 4.7%. The sample comprised PBMCs or a T cell subset sorted from them (not recorded which). The origin of the receptors is a man in his late teens or twenties who had mild COVID-19 (a few samples of this study predate the infection). Cell type and time point are not known. Both conserved end residues are part of each CDR3. The D gene is left open where the match is weak. Clone size appears in some rows only: once, few, many, or a class for an expanded clone.

>15|few|TRBV20-1|TRBJ2-3|.
TGCAGTGCCCCTCGCCCCGGGGCTCTCACAGATACGCAGTATTTT
CSAPRPGALTDTQYF
>14|few|TRBV6-2/TRBV6-3|TRBJ2-7|TRBD1
TGTGCCAGCACCCACCGACAGGGTTCCTACGAGCAGTACTTC
CASTHRQGSYEQYF
>12|many|TRBV29-1|TRBJ2-3|.
TGCAGCGTTGCAGGGGCCCGAGATACGCAGTATTTT
CSVAGARDTQYF
>14|.|TRBV10-3|TRBJ1-6|.
TGTGCCATCAGCCCGACAGAGGCGGACTCACCCCTCCACTTT
CAISPTEADSPLHF
>17|few|TRBV7-2|TRBJ2-5|.
TGTGCCAGCAGCTTGCTCTCCGACAGGTCACTCCAAGAGACCCAGTACTTC
CASSLLSDRSLQETQYF
>17|many|TRBV4-1|TRBJ2-3|TRBD2
TGCGCCAGCAGCCAAGTAGGGACGCGGGGGGGTGCAGATACGCAGTATTTT
CASSQVGTRGGADTQYF
>13|.|TRBV6-5|TRBJ1-1|.
TGTGCCAGCGGATATGGGCTGGGAACTGAAGCTTTCTTT
CASGYGLGTEAFF
>13|.|TRBV6-5|TRBJ1-2|TRBD1
TGTGCCAGCAGTTGGGACAGGATCGACGGCTACACCTTC
CASSWDRIDGYTF
>13|.|TRBV5-1|TRBJ2-7|TRBD1
TGCGCCAGCAGCTATCAGGGGGCCCACGAGCAGTACTTC
CASSYQGAHEQYF
>15|many|TRBV7-2|TRBJ2-5|TRBD1
TGTGCCAGCAGCTTAGTCCCCGGACAGGGTGAGACCCAGTACTTC
CASSLVPGQGETQYF
>14|few|TRBV5-1|TRBJ1-4|.
TGCGCCAGCAGCTTGGGACGGATTAATGAAAAACTGTTTTTT
CASSLGRINEKLFF
>15|.|TRBV6-2/TRBV6-3|TRBJ2-1|.
TGTGCCAGCAGTTACGGGGGGGCCTCCTACAATGAGCAGTTCTTC
CASSYGGASYNEQFF
>13|.|TRBV20-1|TRBJ1-6|.
TGCAGTGCTCACAGGGCTGGGGATTCACCCCTCCACTTT
CSAHRAGDSPLHF
>14|.|TRBV20-1|TRBJ1-5|.
TGCAGTGCTAGAGCCGGGTCGAGCAATCAGCCCCAGCATTTT
CSARAGSSNQPQHF
>11|few|TRBV27|TRBJ2-1|.
TGTGCCAGCAGACGATACAATGAGCAGTTCTTC
CASRRYNEQFF
>16|.|TRBV5-5|TRBJ2-1|TRBD2
TGTGCCAGCACCTCGGCCGGGGGGAGCTCCTACAATGAGCAGTTCTTC
CASTSAGGSSYNEQFF
>16|.|TRBV5-1|TRBJ2-3|TRBD2
TGCGCCAGCAGCTATCGGACTAGCGGCAGCACAGATACGCAGTATTTT
CASSYRTSGSTDTQYF
>12|.|TRBV10-3|TRBJ1-5|.
TGTGCCATCAGTGACGGGGGTCAGCCCCAGCATTTT
CAISDGGQPQHF
>16|few|TRBV7-8|TRBJ2-5|.
TGTGCCAGCAGCCCGCAGGGTCGGGGTGGGCAAGAGACCCAGTACTTC
CASSPQGRGGQETQYF
>15|.|TRBV4-2|TRBJ2-3|TRBD1
TGTGCCAGTACTAAGGGACAGTACCCCACAGATACGCAGTATTTT
CASTKGQYPTDTQYF
>11|few|TRBV5-1|TRBJ1-5|.
TGCGCCAGCAGCTTGAGGCAGCCCCAGCATTTT
CASSLRQPQHF
>13|many|TRBV28|TRBJ2-7|TRBD1
TGTGCCAGCAGCCCGGGACAGACCTACGAGCAGTACTTC
CASSPGQTYEQYF
>13|few|TRBV2|TRBJ2-1|TRBD2
TGTGCCAGCAGTGGGGGCGGGGGGCGAGAGCAGTTCTTC
CASSGGGGREQFF
>16|.|TRBV9|TRBJ1-5|.
TGTGCCAGCAGCCCGACGGGGGGTTATAGCAATCAGCCCCAGCATTTT
CASSPTGGYSNQPQHF
>13|few|TRBV6-1|TRBJ2-1|.
TGTGCCAGCACCGAATCGGGGAGTGATGAGCAGTTCTTC
CASTESGSDEQFF
>13|few|TRBV7-2|TRBJ1-1|.
TGTGCCGAAGGGCGGGGAGGCGACACTGAAGCTTTCTTT
CAEGRGGDTEAFF
>11|.|TRBV6-2/TRBV6-3|TRBJ2-5|.
TGTGCCAGCAGCGTGGACTTAACCCAGTACTTC
CASSVDLTQYF
>14|few|TRBV7-2|TRBJ1-1|.
TGTGCCAGCAGCCCAATGGGGGGAAACACTGAAGCTTTCTTT
CASSPMGGNTEAFF
>15|.|TRBV11-1|TRBJ2-2|.
TGTGCCAGCAGCCTCCGAGTACCGAACACCGGGGAGCTGTTTTTT
CASSLRVPNTGELFF
>14|.|TRBV28|TRBJ1-1|.
TGTGCCAGCATCGTTGCGGGGCTGAACACTGAAGCTTTCTTT
CASIVAGLNTEAFF
>14|.|TRBV5-1|TRBJ1-3|.
TGCGCCAGCAGCTTAGAGGGGACGGGGAACACCATATATTTT
CASSLEGTGNTIYF
>11|many|TRBV7-2|TRBJ2-5|.
TGTGCCAGCAGCTTATTGGAGACCCAGTACTTC
CASSLLETQYF
>14|few|TRBV13|TRBJ2-7|.
TGTGCCAGCAGTCGCGGGACCGGAGTCGGGGAGCAGTACTTC
CASSRGTGVGEQYF
>13|.|TRBV5-1|TRBJ2-7|.
TGCGCCAGCAGCTTTGACCGAGCCTACGAGCAGTACTTC
CASSFDRAYEQYF
>13|few|TRBV4-2|TRBJ2-5|.
TGTGCCAGCAGCGCCGCCAGCGAAGAGACCCAGTACTTC
CASSAASEETQYF
>11|few|TRBV5-1|TRBJ2-1|.
TGCGCCAGCAGCTGGCGCGATGAGCAGTTCTTC
CASSWRDEQFF
>16|many|TRBV27|TRBJ2-2|.
TGTGCCAGCAGTTTTTTTCAGGGGGGCATCCCCGGGGAGCTGTTTTTT
CASSFFQGGIPGELFF
>17|few|TRBV27|TRBJ2-2|.
TGTGCCAGCAGTTCGCCGGAAACAGGGATGGGCGGCGGGGAGCTGTTTTTT
CASSSPETGMGGGELFF
>13|few|TRBV28|TRBJ1-2|.
TGTGCCAGCAACCCGGACTGGCTCTCTGGCTACACCTTC
CASNPDWLSGYTF
>13|.|TRBV3-1|TRBJ1-3|.
TGTGCCAGCAGCCATCCCCCTGGAAACACCATATATTTT
CASSHPPGNTIYF
>14|few|TRBV29-1|TRBJ2-3|.
TGCAGCGTTGACGTGGGGGCCGGCACAGATACGCAGTATTTT
CSVDVGAGTDTQYF
>15|.|TRBV12-3/TRBV12-4|TRBJ2-2|TRBD1
TGTGCCAGCGGGCAACAGGGGGCGGTCACCGGGGAGCTGTTTTTT
CASGQQGAVTGELFF
>15|few|TRBV7-9|TRBJ2-7|.
TGTGCCAGCAGCACCCTAGGACAAGGAAACTACGAGCAGTACTTC
CASSTLGQGNYEQYF
>13|.|TRBV20-1|TRBJ1-3|.
TGCAGTGCTAGTCGCTCCGGAGGAAACACCATATATTTT
CSASRSGGNTIYF
>13|.|TRBV7-2|TRBJ2-2|.
TGTGCCAGCAGCTCTGGGACGCCCGGGGAGCTGTTTTTT
CASSSGTPGELFF
>13|few|TRBV28|TRBJ2-1|.
TGTGCCAGCACCCTGGTCGGGGTCAATGAGCAGTTCTTC
CASTLVGVNEQFF
>13|.|TRBV15|TRBJ2-7|.
TGTGCCACCAGCATGGTTCTGGGTGTCGAGCAGTACTTC
CATSMVLGVEQYF
>16|few|TRBV5-1|TRBJ2-5|TRBD2
TGCGCCAGCAGCTTCGGGGAGCGGGGGACGGGGGAGACCCAGTACTTC
CASSFGERGTGETQYF
>13|.|TRBV12-3/TRBV12-4|TRBJ2-7|.
TGTGCCAGCAGTTTGAAGCGGGCCTACGAGCAGTACTTC
CASSLKRAYEQYF
>15|few|TRBV20-1|TRBJ2-5|TRBD2
TGCAGTGCTAGAGTCCCCCCCCGGGGGGGAGAGACCCAGTACTTC
CSARVPPRGGETQYF
>17|few|TRBV5-4|TRBJ2-5|TRBD2
TGTGCCAGCAGCCGAGTACTAGCGGGGGGGCTTCGGGAGACCCAGTACTTC
CASSRVLAGGLRETQYF
>14|few|TRBV7-7|TRBJ2-5|.
TGTGCCAGCAGCTTCGACGGATCGCAAGAGACCCAGTACTTC
CASSFDGSQETQYF
>14|.|TRBV4-2|TRBJ1-2|.
TGTGCCAGCAGCAACCCTCGGTCCGACTATGGCTACACCTTC
CASSNPRSDYGYTF
>15|.|TRBV6-5|TRBJ2-7|TRBD1
TGTGCCAGCAGTCCCCCGGGACAGAATCACTACGAGCAGTACTTC
CASSPPGQNHYEQYF
>15|.|TRBV15|TRBJ2-1|TRBD2
TGTGCCACCAGTCAGAGCGGGGCGCGGTTAAATGAGCAGTTCTTC
CATSQSGARLNEQFF
>17|few|TRBV28|TRBJ2-5|TRBD1
TGTGCCAGCAGTTTCCCCGGGGGGACAGGGATAATAGAGACCCAGTACTTC
CASSFPGGTGIIETQYF
>16|.|TRBV18|TRBJ2-6|.
TGTGCCAGCTCAGCGGGACAAAGCTCTGGGGCCAACGTCCTGACTTTC
CASSAGQSSGANVLTF
>14|.|TRBV11-2|TRBJ1-1|.
TGTGCCAGCAGCTTTTTCGGACATAACACTGAAGCTTTCTTT
CASSFFGHNTEAFF